This is a list of T cell receptor beta chains from one sample in a study of blood T cell repertoires in COVID-19. Only in-frame clones appear in the TCRdb table, and some are missing; sequencing was by immunoSEQ multiplex PCR. The sample contains about 210,000 clones, around 83% of which appear only once. Source material: peripheral blood. These receptors all stem from a woman older than 75 with acute or convalescent COVID-19. Both conserved end residues are part of each CDR3. The order of the fields is J gene, V gene, clone size, D gene, CDR3 DNA, CDR3 protein. D genes are given only for firm matches. Where a row states a size, it is once, few, many or the class of an expanded clone; other rows omit it.

j_gene: TRBJ2-7; v_gene: TRBV28; abundance: .; d_gene: TRBD1; CDR3nt: TGTGCCTCCCACAGGGGTACCGTCTACGAGCAGTACTTC; CDR3aa: CASHRGTVYEQYF
j_gene: TRBJ1-4; v_gene: TRBV2; abundance: .; d_gene: TRBD1; CDR3nt: TGTGCCAGCAGTGAATCCAGGGGGCGGGAAAAACTGTTTTTT; CDR3aa: CASSESRGREKLFF
j_gene: TRBJ1-2; v_gene: TRBV14; abundance: .; d_gene: TRBD1; CDR3nt: TGTGCCAGCAGCCAAGGGGTCCTCAGACAGGGGGTTTATCGCTACACCTTC; CDR3aa: CASSQGVLRQGVYRYTF
j_gene: TRBJ2-7; v_gene: TRBV29-1; abundance: .; d_gene: TRBD2; CDR3nt: TGCAGCGTTCCGCGGGAGGGGGCAAAAGGGTACGAGCAGTACTTC; CDR3aa: CSVPREGAKGYEQYF
j_gene: TRBJ2-3; v_gene: TRBV6-5; abundance: once; d_gene: TRBD1; CDR3nt: TGTGCCAGCACCCGGGACAGAACCTTGGATACGCAGTATTTT; CDR3aa: CASTRDRTLDTQYF
j_gene: TRBJ1-1; v_gene: TRBV5-1; abundance: .; d_gene: .; CDR3nt: TGCGCCAGCAGCTTGTTAGTGAACACTGAAGCTTTCTTT; CDR3aa: CASSLLVNTEAFF
j_gene: TRBJ1-2; v_gene: TRBV28; abundance: .; d_gene: .; CDR3nt: TGTGCCAGCAGTTTGACCCGTAGGGGCTATGGCTACACCTTC; CDR3aa: CASSLTRRGYGYTF
j_gene: TRBJ2-2; v_gene: TRBV12-3/TRBV12-4; abundance: .; d_gene: .; CDR3nt: TGTGCCAGCACGGGTGTGGAAGACGGGGAGCTGTTTTTT; CDR3aa: CASTGVEDGELFF
j_gene: TRBJ1-2; v_gene: TRBV6-6; abundance: .; d_gene: .; CDR3nt: TGTGCCAGCAGTTCCACCGGGACAACTAACTATGGCTACACCTTC; CDR3aa: CASSSTGTTNYGYTF
j_gene: TRBJ2-6; v_gene: TRBV7-8; abundance: .; d_gene: TRBD1; CDR3nt: TGTGCCAGCAGCTTGTGGGACAGGAGAATCTCTGGGGCCAACGTCCTGACTTTC; CDR3aa: CASSLWDRRISGANVLTF
j_gene: TRBJ1-6; v_gene: TRBV23-1; abundance: once; d_gene: .; CDR3nt: TGCGCCAGCAGTCAATCTGGGGGGACCTCCAATCTGTCACCCCTCCACTTT; CDR3aa: CASSQSGGTSNLSPLHF
j_gene: TRBJ2-7; v_gene: TRBV5-1; abundance: .; d_gene: TRBD2; CDR3nt: TGCGCCAGCAGCCCGAGCGGGAGGGCTTACGAGCAGTACTTC; CDR3aa: CASSPSGRAYEQYF
j_gene: TRBJ2-7; v_gene: TRBV7-9; abundance: .; d_gene: .; CDR3nt: TGTGCCAGTAGCTTCGATACAATCCAGTACTTC; CDR3aa: CASSFDTIQYF
j_gene: TRBJ1-6; v_gene: TRBV18; abundance: .; d_gene: .; CDR3nt: TGTGCCAGCTCACCCGGAGGTGGGTTTGATTCACCCCTCCACTTT; CDR3aa: CASSPGGGFDSPLHF
j_gene: TRBJ2-1; v_gene: TRBV10-1; abundance: .; d_gene: TRBD2; CDR3nt: TGCGCCAGCAGTGTGGCTAGCGGGCCTTACAATGAGCAGTTCTTC; CDR3aa: CASSVASGPYNEQFF
j_gene: TRBJ1-2; v_gene: TRBV5-1; abundance: .; d_gene: .; CDR3nt: TGCGCCAGCAGACCTGACAGCAACTATGGCTACACCTTC; CDR3aa: CASRPDSNYGYTF
j_gene: TRBJ2-7; v_gene: TRBV18; abundance: .; d_gene: TRBD1; CDR3nt: TGTGCCAGCTCAAGGGACAGGAGCTCCTACGAGCAGTACTTC; CDR3aa: CASSRDRSSYEQYF
j_gene: TRBJ1-4; v_gene: TRBV19; abundance: .; d_gene: .; CDR3nt: TGTGCCACCACCGCGCTTGCCGGTGAAAAACTGTTTTTT; CDR3aa: CATTALAGEKLFF
j_gene: TRBJ2-1; v_gene: TRBV30; abundance: .; d_gene: .; CDR3nt: TGTGCCTGGAGTAACCGGAATGAGCAGTTCTTC; CDR3aa: CAWSNRNEQFF
j_gene: TRBJ1-3; v_gene: TRBV7-8; abundance: .; d_gene: .; CDR3nt: TGTGCCAGCAGCTTAGCGGCAGGAACCTCTGGAAACACCATATATTTT; CDR3aa: CASSLAAGTSGNTIYF
j_gene: TRBJ2-7; v_gene: TRBV10-1; abundance: .; d_gene: .; CDR3nt: TGCGCCAGCAGTGAAGGGGTTCAGGGTTACGAGCAGTACTTC; CDR3aa: CASSEGVQGYEQYF
j_gene: TRBJ2-3; v_gene: TRBV5-1; abundance: .; d_gene: TRBD2; CDR3nt: TGCGCCAGCAGCTCGCTCGGGGGGGATACGCAGTATTTT; CDR3aa: CASSSLGGDTQYF
j_gene: TRBJ2-7; v_gene: TRBV5-1; abundance: .; d_gene: TRBD1; CDR3nt: TGCGCCAGCAGCTTGGTGGGACAGAACTACGAGCAGTACTTC; CDR3aa: CASSLVGQNYEQYF
j_gene: TRBJ2-7; v_gene: TRBV6-6; abundance: few; d_gene: .; CDR3nt: TGTGCCAGCAGTTACAGTCAGGGGACCTACGAGCAGTACTTC; CDR3aa: CASSYSQGTYEQYF
j_gene: TRBJ2-7; v_gene: TRBV6-5; abundance: .; d_gene: TRBD2; CDR3nt: TGTGCCAGCAGCCGGAGCGGGACGGACTCCTACGAGCAGTACTTC; CDR3aa: CASSRSGTDSYEQYF
j_gene: TRBJ1-2; v_gene: TRBV6-5; abundance: .; d_gene: .; CDR3nt: TGTGCCAGCAGTTCCTTTGGGGGCATCGGCTATGGCTACACCTTC; CDR3aa: CASSSFGGIGYGYTF
j_gene: TRBJ1-6; v_gene: TRBV6-4; abundance: .; d_gene: .; CDR3nt: TGTGCCAGCAGTGAGACCCGGGAGTCCCTCTCACCCCTCCACTTT; CDR3aa: CASSETRESLSPLHF
j_gene: TRBJ1-1; v_gene: TRBV18; abundance: .; d_gene: TRBD1; CDR3nt: TGTGCCAGCTCACCAGGGACAGGGGGCCGCGTTCTGGGCACTGAAGCTTTCTTT; CDR3aa: CASSPGTGGRVLGTEAFF
j_gene: TRBJ1-2; v_gene: TRBV18; abundance: few; d_gene: .; CDR3nt: TGTGCCAGCTCAAGGGCCGTCGATGGGGCCTATGGCTACACCTTC; CDR3aa: CASSRAVDGAYGYTF
j_gene: TRBJ2-1; v_gene: TRBV24-1; abundance: .; d_gene: .; CDR3nt: TGTGCCACCAGTGATCCCAGAAGGGGAGGCAATGAGCAGTTCTTC; CDR3aa: CATSDPRRGGNEQFF
j_gene: TRBJ1-6; v_gene: TRBV6-5; abundance: .; d_gene: TRBD1; CDR3nt: TGTGCCAGCAGTCCGCCGGGACAGCCAAATTCACCCCTCCACTTT; CDR3aa: CASSPPGQPNSPLHF
j_gene: TRBJ1-1; v_gene: TRBV7-8; abundance: .; d_gene: .; CDR3nt: TGTGCCAGCAGCTTAACGGGGGAAAGTGAAGCTTTCTTT; CDR3aa: CASSLTGESEAFF
j_gene: TRBJ1-2; v_gene: TRBV10-2; abundance: .; d_gene: .; CDR3nt: TGCGCCAGCAGGGACCCCGCGGGTGGCGGCTACACCTTC; CDR3aa: CASRDPAGGGYTF
j_gene: TRBJ2-7; v_gene: TRBV10-3; abundance: .; d_gene: TRBD1; CDR3nt: TGTGCCATCAGTGGGGGACAGACGTCCTACGAGCAGTACTTC; CDR3aa: CAISGGQTSYEQYF
j_gene: TRBJ1-1; v_gene: TRBV11-2; abundance: .; d_gene: .; CDR3nt: TGTGCCAGCAGCTCATTCTCGGGGAACACTGAAGCTTTCTTT; CDR3aa: CASSSFSGNTEAFF
j_gene: TRBJ2-3; v_gene: TRBV12-3/TRBV12-4; abundance: .; d_gene: .; CDR3nt: TGTGCCAGCAGTTTCATGGCGTCGGGTACGCAGTATTTT; CDR3aa: CASSFMASGTQYF
j_gene: TRBJ2-3; v_gene: TRBV7-2; abundance: .; d_gene: TRBD1; CDR3nt: TGTGCCAGCAGCCGTACAGGGGGCCTCACAGATACGCAGTATTTT; CDR3aa: CASSRTGGLTDTQYF
j_gene: TRBJ2-7; v_gene: TRBV6-5; abundance: .; d_gene: .; CDR3nt: TGTGCCAGCAAAGTCGGCCCAGGGGATGTCTACGAGCAGTACTTC; CDR3aa: CASKVGPGDVYEQYF
j_gene: TRBJ1-1; v_gene: TRBV27; abundance: .; d_gene: .; CDR3nt: TGTGCCAGCAGTTTAAGGGTAGGGGCGCTATACACTGAAGCTTTCTTT; CDR3aa: CASSLRVGALYTEAFF
j_gene: TRBJ1-5; v_gene: TRBV18; abundance: .; d_gene: .; CDR3nt: TGTGCCAGCTCAACAGGGTATAGCAATCAGCCCCAGCATTTT; CDR3aa: CASSTGYSNQPQHF
j_gene: TRBJ1-1; v_gene: TRBV6-5; abundance: .; d_gene: .; CDR3nt: TGTGCCAGCAGCTACTCCATGAACACTGAAGCTTTCTTT; CDR3aa: CASSYSMNTEAFF
j_gene: TRBJ2-5; v_gene: TRBV10-3; abundance: few; d_gene: .; CDR3nt: TGTGCCACACGACCCGGGACAAGTCAAGAGACCCAGTACTTC; CDR3aa: CATRPGTSQETQYF
j_gene: TRBJ2-7; v_gene: TRBV3-1/TRBV3-2; abundance: few; d_gene: TRBD1; CDR3nt: TGTGCCAGCAGCCAGGGACAGCCCTACGAGCAGTACTTC; CDR3aa: CASSQGQPYEQYF
j_gene: TRBJ2-1; v_gene: TRBV2; abundance: .; d_gene: .; CDR3nt: TGTGCCAGCACCTACGACAATGAGCAGTTCTTC; CDR3aa: CASTYDNEQFF
j_gene: TRBJ2-2; v_gene: TRBV11-1; abundance: .; d_gene: TRBD1; CDR3nt: TGTGCCAGCAGCTCCGGACAGGGGCGGAGGGAGCTGTTTTTT; CDR3aa: CASSSGQGRRELFF
j_gene: TRBJ2-1; v_gene: TRBV15; abundance: .; d_gene: .; CDR3nt: TGTGCCACCAGCCCACTAGGCTATGAGCAGTTCTTC; CDR3aa: CATSPLGYEQFF
j_gene: TRBJ2-3; v_gene: TRBV7-2; abundance: once; d_gene: TRBD1; CDR3nt: TGTGCCAGCAGCTTAGGACAGGGGTCCACAGATACGCAGTATTTT; CDR3aa: CASSLGQGSTDTQYF
j_gene: TRBJ2-7; v_gene: TRBV5-1; abundance: .; d_gene: .; CDR3nt: TGCGCCAGCAGCTTCGGCGGCGAGCAGTACTTC; CDR3aa: CASSFGGEQYF
j_gene: TRBJ1-5; v_gene: TRBV20-1; abundance: once; d_gene: .; CDR3nt: TGCAGTGCTAGTCGGCAGGGTTGGAGCAATCAGCCCCAGCATTTT; CDR3aa: CSASRQGWSNQPQHF
j_gene: TRBJ1-6; v_gene: TRBV9; abundance: .; d_gene: .; CDR3nt: TGTGCCAGCAGCGTAGAGTGGTCAGGTCCCCTCCACTTT; CDR3aa: CASSVEWSGPLHF
j_gene: TRBJ1-5; v_gene: TRBV21-1; abundance: .; d_gene: .; CDR3nt: TGTGCCAGCCGGTGTCGGGGTGAGTGCCAGCCCCAGCATTTT; CDR3aa: CASRCRGECQPQHF
j_gene: TRBJ2-5; v_gene: TRBV5-6; abundance: .; d_gene: .; CDR3nt: TGTGCCAGCAGCACCCGGGGTCCCGGCCAAGAGACCCAGTACTTC; CDR3aa: CASSTRGPGQETQYF
j_gene: TRBJ2-1; v_gene: TRBV5-1; abundance: .; d_gene: TRBD1; CDR3nt: TGCGCCAGCAGCTCGCGGACAGGCTACAATGAGCAGTTCTTC; CDR3aa: CASSSRTGYNEQFF
j_gene: TRBJ2-7; v_gene: TRBV23-1; abundance: .; d_gene: TRBD1; CDR3nt: TGCGCCAGCAGTCACGTGGACAGGGTCAACGAGCAGTACTTC; CDR3aa: CASSHVDRVNEQYF
j_gene: TRBJ2-1; v_gene: TRBV3-1/TRBV3-2; abundance: .; d_gene: TRBD2; CDR3nt: TGTGCCAGCAGCCGCCGACTAGCGGAAAACAATGAGCAGTTCTTC; CDR3aa: CASSRRLAENNEQFF
j_gene: TRBJ1-2; v_gene: TRBV4-3; abundance: .; d_gene: TRBD1; CDR3nt: TGCGCCAGCAGCCAAGACCCGACAGGGGTCTATGGCTACACCTTC; CDR3aa: CASSQDPTGVYGYTF
j_gene: TRBJ2-1; v_gene: TRBV29-1; abundance: .; d_gene: .; CDR3nt: TGCAGCGGAGGGGGGCAGGGAGGGACTCGCTCCTACAATGAGCAGTTCTTC; CDR3aa: CSGGGQGGTRSYNEQFF
j_gene: TRBJ1-6; v_gene: TRBV7-2; abundance: .; d_gene: .; CDR3nt: TGTGCCAGCAGCTTCACTGCCTCGGGATCAATAACACCCCTCCACTTT; CDR3aa: CASSFTASGSITPLHF
j_gene: TRBJ1-1; v_gene: TRBV7-8; abundance: .; d_gene: .; CDR3nt: TGTGCCAGCAGCTTAGCAGGCAGGGCGAACACTGAAGCTTTCTTT; CDR3aa: CASSLAGRANTEAFF
j_gene: TRBJ2-2; v_gene: TRBV2; abundance: .; d_gene: .; CDR3nt: TGTGCCAGCACTGAGGACACCTGGACCGGGGAGCTGTTTTTT; CDR3aa: CASTEDTWTGELFF